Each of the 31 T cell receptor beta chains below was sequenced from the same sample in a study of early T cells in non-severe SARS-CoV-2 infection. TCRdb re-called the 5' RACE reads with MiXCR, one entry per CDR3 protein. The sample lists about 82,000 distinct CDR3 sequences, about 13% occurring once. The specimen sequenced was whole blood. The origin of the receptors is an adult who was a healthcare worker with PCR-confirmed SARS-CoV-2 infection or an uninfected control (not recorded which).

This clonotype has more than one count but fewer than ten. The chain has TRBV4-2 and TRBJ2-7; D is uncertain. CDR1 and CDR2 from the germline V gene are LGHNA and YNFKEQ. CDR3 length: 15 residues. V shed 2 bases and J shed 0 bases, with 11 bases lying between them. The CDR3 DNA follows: TGTGCCAGCAGCCAAAGGCCTTATAACTCCTACGAGCAGTACTTC. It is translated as CASSQRPYNSYEQYF.

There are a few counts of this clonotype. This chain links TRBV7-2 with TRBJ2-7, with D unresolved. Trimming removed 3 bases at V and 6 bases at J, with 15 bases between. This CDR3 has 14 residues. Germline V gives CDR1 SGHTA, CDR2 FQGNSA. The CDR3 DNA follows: TGTGCCAGCAGCTTTGGCCTAGGTCGGACCGAGCAGTACTTC. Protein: CASSFGLGRTEQYF.

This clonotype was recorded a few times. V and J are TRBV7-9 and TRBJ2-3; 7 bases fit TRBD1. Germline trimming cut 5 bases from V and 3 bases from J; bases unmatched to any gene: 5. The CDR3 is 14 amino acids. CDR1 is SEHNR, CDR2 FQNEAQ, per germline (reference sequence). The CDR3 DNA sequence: TGTGCCAGCAGCGAACGGGACAGTACAGATACGCAGTATTTT. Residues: CASSERDSTDTQYF.

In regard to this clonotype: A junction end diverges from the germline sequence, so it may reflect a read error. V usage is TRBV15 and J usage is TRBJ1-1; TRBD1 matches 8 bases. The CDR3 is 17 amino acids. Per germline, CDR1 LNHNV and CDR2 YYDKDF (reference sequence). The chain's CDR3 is CATIRTGRDRLNTEAFF. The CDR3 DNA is TGTGCCACCATCAGAACCGGTAGGGACAGGTTGAACACTGAAGCTTTCTTT.

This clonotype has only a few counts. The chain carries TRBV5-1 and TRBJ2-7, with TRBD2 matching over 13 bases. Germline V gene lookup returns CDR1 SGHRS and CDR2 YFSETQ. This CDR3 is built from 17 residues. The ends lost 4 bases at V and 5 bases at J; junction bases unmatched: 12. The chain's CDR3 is CASSDRLAGGGLHEQYF. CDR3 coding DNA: TGCGCCAGCAGCGACCGACTAGCGGGGGGCGGCCTCCACGAGCAGTACTTC.

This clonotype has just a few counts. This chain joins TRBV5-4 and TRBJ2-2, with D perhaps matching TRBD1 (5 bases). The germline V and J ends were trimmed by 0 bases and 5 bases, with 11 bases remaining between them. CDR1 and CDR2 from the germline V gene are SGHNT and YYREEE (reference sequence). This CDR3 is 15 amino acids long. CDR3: CASSLDGHQTGELFF. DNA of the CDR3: TGTGCCAGCAGCTTGGATGGACACCAAACCGGGGAGCTGTTTTTT.

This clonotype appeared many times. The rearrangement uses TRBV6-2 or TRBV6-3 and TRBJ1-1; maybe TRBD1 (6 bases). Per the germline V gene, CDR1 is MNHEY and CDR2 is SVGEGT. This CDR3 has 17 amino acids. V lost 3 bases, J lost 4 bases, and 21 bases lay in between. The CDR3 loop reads CASSYFPGHPPGTEAFF. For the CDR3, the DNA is TGTGCCAGCAGTTATTTTCCGGGACACCCGCCGGGCACTGAAGCTTTCTTT.

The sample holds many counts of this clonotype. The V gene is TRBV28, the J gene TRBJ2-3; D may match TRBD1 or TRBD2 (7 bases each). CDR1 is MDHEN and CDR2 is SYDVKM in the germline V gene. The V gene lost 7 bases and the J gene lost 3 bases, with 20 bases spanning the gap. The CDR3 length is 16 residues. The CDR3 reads CASIQGGGYETDTQYF. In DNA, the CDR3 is TGTGCCAGCATCCAGGGGGGGGGCTACGAGACAGATACGCAGTATTTT.

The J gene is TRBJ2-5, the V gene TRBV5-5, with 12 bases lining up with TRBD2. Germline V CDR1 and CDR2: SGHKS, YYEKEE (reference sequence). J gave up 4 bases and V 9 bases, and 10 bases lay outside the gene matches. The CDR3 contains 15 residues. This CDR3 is CATTPTSGGGETQYF. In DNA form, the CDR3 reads TGTGCCACCACCCCGACTAGCGGGGGAGGAGAGACCCAGTACTTC.

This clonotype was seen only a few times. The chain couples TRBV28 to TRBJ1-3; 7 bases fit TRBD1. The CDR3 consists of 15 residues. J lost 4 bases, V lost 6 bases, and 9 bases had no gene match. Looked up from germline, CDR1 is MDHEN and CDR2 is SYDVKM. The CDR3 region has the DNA TGTGCCAGCAGGACTTCAGGGGGTAAAGGAAACACCATATATTTT. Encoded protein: CASRTSGGKGNTIYF.

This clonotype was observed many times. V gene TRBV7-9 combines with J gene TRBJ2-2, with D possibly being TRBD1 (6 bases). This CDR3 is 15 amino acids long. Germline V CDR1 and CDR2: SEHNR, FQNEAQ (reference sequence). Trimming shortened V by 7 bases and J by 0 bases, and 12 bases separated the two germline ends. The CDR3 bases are TGTGCCAGCAACCCCGGGACACCGAACACCGGGGAGCTGTTTTTT. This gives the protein CASNPGTPNTGELFF.

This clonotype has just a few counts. The CDR3: CASSLHRGPSYGYTF. The CDR3 DNA follows: TGTGCCAGCAGTTTGCATCGGGGTCCATCCTATGGCTACACCTTC. V is TRBV27 and J is TRBJ1-2; no firm D call. The CDR3 covers 15 residues. V was pared by 3 bases and J by 4 bases, with 15 bases between. CDR1 and CDR2 (germline): MNHEY, SMNVEV (reference sequence).

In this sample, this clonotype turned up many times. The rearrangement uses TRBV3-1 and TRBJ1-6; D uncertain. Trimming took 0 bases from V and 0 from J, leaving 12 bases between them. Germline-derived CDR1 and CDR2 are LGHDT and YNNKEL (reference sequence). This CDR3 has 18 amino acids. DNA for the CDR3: TGTGCCAGCAGCCAAGAGCCCGGCACTAGCTCCTATAATTCACCCCTCCACTTT. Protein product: CASSQEPGTSSYNSPLHF.

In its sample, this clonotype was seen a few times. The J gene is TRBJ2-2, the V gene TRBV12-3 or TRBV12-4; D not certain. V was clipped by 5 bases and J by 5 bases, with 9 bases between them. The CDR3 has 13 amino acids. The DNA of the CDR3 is TGTGCCAGCAGTCTCCCAGTGACCGGGGAGCTGTTTTTT. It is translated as CASSLPVTGELFF.

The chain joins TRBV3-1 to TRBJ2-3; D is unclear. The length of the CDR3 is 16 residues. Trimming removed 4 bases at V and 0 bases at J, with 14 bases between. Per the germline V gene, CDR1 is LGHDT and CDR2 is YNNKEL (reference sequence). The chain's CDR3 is CASSRYRAVSTDTQYF. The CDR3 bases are TGTGCCAGCAGCCGATATCGGGCGGTGAGCACAGATACGCAGTATTTT.

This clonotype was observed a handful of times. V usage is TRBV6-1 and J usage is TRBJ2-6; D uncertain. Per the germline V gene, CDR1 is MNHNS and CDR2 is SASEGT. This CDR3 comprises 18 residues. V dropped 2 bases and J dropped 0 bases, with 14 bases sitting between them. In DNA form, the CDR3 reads TGTGCCAGCAGTGAATTGTGGGGTACCCTCTCTGGGGCCAACGTCCTGACTTTC. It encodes CASSELWGTLSGANVLTF.

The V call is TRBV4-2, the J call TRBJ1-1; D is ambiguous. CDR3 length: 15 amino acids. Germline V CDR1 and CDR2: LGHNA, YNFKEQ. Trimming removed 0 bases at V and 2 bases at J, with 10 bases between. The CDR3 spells CASSQEGPVNTEAFF. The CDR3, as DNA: TGTGCCAGCAGCCAAGAGGGCCCGGTTAACACTGAAGCTTTCTTT.

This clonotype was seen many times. In nucleotides, the CDR3 is TGTGCCAGCAGCGTCGGGACCTTGGGCTCTGGGGCCAACGTCCTGACTTTC. This codes for CASSVGTLGSGANVLTF. The V and J genes are TRBV12-3 or TRBV12-4 and TRBJ2-6, with D tentatively TRBD1 or TRBD2 (5 bases each). There are 17 residues in the CDR3. V was shortened by 6 bases and J by 0 bases, with 15 bases between the two germline ends.

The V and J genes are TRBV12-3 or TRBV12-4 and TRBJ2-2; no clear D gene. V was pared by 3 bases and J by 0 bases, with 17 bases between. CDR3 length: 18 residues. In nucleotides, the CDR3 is TGTGCCAGCAGTTTTATCAGCCTAGGCGGCCCGAACACCGGGGAGCTGTTTTTT. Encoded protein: CASSFISLGGPNTGELFF.

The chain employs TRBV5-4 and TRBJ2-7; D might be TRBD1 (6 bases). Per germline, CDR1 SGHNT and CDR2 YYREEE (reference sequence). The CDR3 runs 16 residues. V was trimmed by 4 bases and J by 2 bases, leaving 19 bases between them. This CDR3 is CASSGDRDTNAYEQYF. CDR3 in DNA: TGTGCCAGCAGCGGAGACCGGGACACCAACGCCTACGAGCAGTACTTC.

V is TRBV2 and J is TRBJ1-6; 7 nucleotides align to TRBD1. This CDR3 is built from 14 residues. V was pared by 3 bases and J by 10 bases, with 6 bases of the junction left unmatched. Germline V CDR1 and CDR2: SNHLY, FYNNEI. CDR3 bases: TGTGCCAGCAGTGAGTCCAGGGGGGACTCACCCCTCCACTTT. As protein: CASSESRGDSPLHF. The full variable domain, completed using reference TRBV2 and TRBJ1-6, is EPEVTQTPSHQVTQMGQEVILRCVPISNHLYFYWYRQILGQKVEFLVSFYNNEISEKSEIFDDQFSVERPDGSNFTLKIRSTKLEDSAMYFCASSESRGDSPLHFGNGTRLTVT.

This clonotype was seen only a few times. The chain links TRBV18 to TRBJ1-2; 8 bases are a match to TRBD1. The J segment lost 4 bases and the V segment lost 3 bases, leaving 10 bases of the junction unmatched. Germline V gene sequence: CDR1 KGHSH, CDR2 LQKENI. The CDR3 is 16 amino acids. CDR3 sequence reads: CASSPMGQARGYGYTF. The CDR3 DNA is TGTGCCAGCTCACCGATGGGACAGGCCCGGGGCTATGGCTACACCTTC.

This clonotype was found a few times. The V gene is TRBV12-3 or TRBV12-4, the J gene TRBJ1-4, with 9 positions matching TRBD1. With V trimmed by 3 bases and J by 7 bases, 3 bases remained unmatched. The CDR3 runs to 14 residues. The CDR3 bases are TGTGCCAGCAGTTTTGGACAGGGGATTGAAAAACTGTTTTTT. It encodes CASSFGQGIEKLFF.

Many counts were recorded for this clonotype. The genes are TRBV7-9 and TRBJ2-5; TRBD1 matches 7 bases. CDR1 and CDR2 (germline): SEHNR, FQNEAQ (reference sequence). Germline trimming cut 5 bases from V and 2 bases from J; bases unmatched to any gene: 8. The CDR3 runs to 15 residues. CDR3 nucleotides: TGTGCCAGCAGCGAGCTGGACAGGCGGCAAGAGACCCAGTACTTC. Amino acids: CASSELDRRQETQYF.

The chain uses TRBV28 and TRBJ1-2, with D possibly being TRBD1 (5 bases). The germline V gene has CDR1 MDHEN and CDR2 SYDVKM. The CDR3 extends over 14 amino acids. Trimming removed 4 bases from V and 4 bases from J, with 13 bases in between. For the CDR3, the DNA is TGTGCCAGCAGTTCCACAGGAGAGCTCTATGGCTACACCTTC. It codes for CASSSTGELYGYTF.

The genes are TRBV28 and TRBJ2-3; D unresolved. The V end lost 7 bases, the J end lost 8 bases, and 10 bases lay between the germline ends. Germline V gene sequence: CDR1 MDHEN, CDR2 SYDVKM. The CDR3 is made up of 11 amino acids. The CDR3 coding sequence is TGTGCCAGCACCCTGGGTCGTACGCAGTATTTT. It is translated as CASTLGRTQYF.

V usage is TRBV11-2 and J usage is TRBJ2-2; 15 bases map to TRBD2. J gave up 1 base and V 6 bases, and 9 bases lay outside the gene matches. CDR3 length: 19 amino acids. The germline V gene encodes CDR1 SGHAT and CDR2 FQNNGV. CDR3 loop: CASRKGTSGRRENTGELFF. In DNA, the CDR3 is TGTGCCAGCAGGAAGGGGACTAGCGGGAGGAGGGAGAACACCGGGGAGCTGTTTTTT.

CDR3 amino acids: CANRGRAGDTQYF. The CDR3 DNA follows: TGTGCCAACCGCGGGAGGGCGGGAGATACGCAGTATTTT. The rearrangement joins TRBV28 to TRBJ2-3, with 9 bases aligning to TRBD2. The CDR3 has 13 amino acids. V shed 10 bases, J shed 5 bases, and the junction held 7 bases outside the gene matches. Per germline, CDR1 MDHEN and CDR2 SYDVKM.

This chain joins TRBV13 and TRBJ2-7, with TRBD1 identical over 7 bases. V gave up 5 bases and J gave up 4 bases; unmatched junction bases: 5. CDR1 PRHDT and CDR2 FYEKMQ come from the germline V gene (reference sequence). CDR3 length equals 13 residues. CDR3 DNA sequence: TGTGCCAGCAGCCCAGGGACAGTTTACGAGCAGTACTTC. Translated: CASSPGTVYEQYF.

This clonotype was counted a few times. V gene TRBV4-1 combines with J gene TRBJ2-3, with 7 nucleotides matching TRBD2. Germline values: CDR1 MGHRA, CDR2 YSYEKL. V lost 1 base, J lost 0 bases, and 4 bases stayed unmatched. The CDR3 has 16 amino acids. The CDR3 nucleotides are TGCGCCAGCAGCCAAGTCTATAGCGGGAGCACAGATACGCAGTATTTT. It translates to CASSQVYSGSTDTQYF.

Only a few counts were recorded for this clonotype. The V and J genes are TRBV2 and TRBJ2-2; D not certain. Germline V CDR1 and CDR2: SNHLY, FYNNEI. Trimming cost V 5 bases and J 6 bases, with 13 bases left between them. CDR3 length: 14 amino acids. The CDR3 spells CASSPLPSPGELFF. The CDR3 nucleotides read TGTGCCAGCAGTCCCCTTCCGAGCCCCGGGGAGCTGTTTTTT. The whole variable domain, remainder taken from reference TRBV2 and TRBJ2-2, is EPEVTQTPSHQVTQMGQEVILRCVPISNHLYFYWYRQILGQKVEFLVSFYNNEISEKSEIFDDQFSVERPDGSNFTLKIRSTKLEDSAMYFCASSPLPSPGELFFGEGSRLTVL.